Shown below are 17 T cell receptor beta chains from a single sample sequenced in a study of blood T cell repertoires in COVID-19. Sequenced by immunoSEQ multiplex PCR; TCRdb stores in-frame clones only, minus some. The repertoire holds over 30,000 clones, 85% to 95% seen once, with roughly an eighth in the top ten. Sequencing was carried out using peripheral blood. The receptor source for this set is a human donor in a cohort sampled during active COVID-19.

The table lists this clone with a count of one. V is TRBV5-8 and J is TRBJ2-7; 7 bases match TRBD1. The V and J ends lost 2 bases and 6 bases, in that order; junction bases with no gene match: 11. The CDR3 runs 15 residues. Looked up from germline, CDR1 is SGHTS and CDR2 is YDEGEE. CDR3: CASSFGTVEIGEQYF. DNA of the CDR3: TGTGCCAGCAGCTTCGGGACAGTTGAAATCGGCGAGCAGTACTTC.

The chain combines TRBV19 with TRBJ2-1; 9 positions agree with TRBD2. CDR1 and CDR2 from the germline V gene are LNHDA and SQIVND (reference sequence). Trimming cost V 4 bases and J 8 bases; bases outside gene matches: 9. CDR3 length: 15 amino acids. The CDR3 DNA reads TGTGCCAGTAGTAACCCGCTAGCGGGAAGGTATGAGCAGTTCTTC. This translates into CASSNPLAGRYEQFF.

This clone was observed a single time. This sequence joins TRBV29-1 and TRBJ2-7, with 8 bases fitting TRBD1. The germline V gene encodes CDR1 SQVTM and CDR2 ANQGSEA. The CDR3 is made up of 14 amino acids. The V and J ends lost 1 base and 2 bases, in that order; junction bases with no gene match: 4. Here the CDR3 reads CSVEGTGNTYEQYF. The DNA of the CDR3 is TGCAGCGTTGAAGGGACAGGGAATACCTACGAGCAGTACTTC.

The chain recombines TRBV4-2 with TRBJ2-7; 7 bases map to TRBD1. The CDR3 runs to 16 residues. V was pared by 4 bases and J by 3 bases, with 12 bases of the junction left unmatched. The germline gives CDR1 LGHNA, CDR2 YNFKEQ. The CDR3 protein is CASSLRGQGDSYEQYF. The CDR3 nucleotides read TGTGCCAGCAGCCTACGTGGGCAGGGGGATAGCTACGAGCAGTACTTC.

The sample holds a few counts of this clone. The chain joins TRBV4-2 to TRBJ2-1; TRBD2 matches at 13 bases. V trimming: 3 bases; J trimming: 8 bases; junction bases outside the gene matches: 4. This CDR3 spans 15 amino acids. Per the germline V gene, CDR1 is LGHNA and CDR2 is YNFKEQ. CDR3 bases: TGTGCCAGCAGCCATGGGACTAGCGGGGTCGATGAGCAGTTCTTC. Protein sequence: CASSHGTSGVDEQFF.

J is TRBJ2-5 and V is TRBV11-2; D is perhaps TRBD2 (5 bases). The CDR3 contains 16 residues. Germline CDR1 is SGHAT and CDR2 is FQNNGV. V lost 2 bases and J lost 1, with 14 bases in between. The CDR3 loop is CASSLYGVAAQETQYF. Here the CDR3 DNA reads TGTGCCAGCAGCTTATACGGGGTGGCAGCCCAAGAGACCCAGTACTTC.

The rearrangement joins TRBV6-6 to TRBJ1-5; 10 nucleotides align to TRBD1. Germline lookup yields CDR1 MNHNY and CDR2 SVGAGI (reference sequence). There are 15 residues in the CDR3. J gave up 0 bases and V 8 bases, and 4 bases lay outside the gene matches. CDR3 in amino acids: CASGQGDHSNQPQHF. CDR3 nucleotides: TGTGCCAGCGGACAGGGGGACCATAGCAATCAGCCCCAGCATTTT.

This chain links TRBV20-1 with TRBJ1-1, with D possibly matching TRBD1 (6 bases). The CDR3 consists of 15 residues. Germline lookup yields CDR1 DFQATT and CDR2 SNEGSKA (reference sequence). The V end was cut by 3 bases, the J end by 1 base, with 15 bases between. This CDR3 reads CSASRAGDPNTEAFF. The DNA for the CDR3 is TGCAGTGCTAGTAGGGCAGGGGACCCGAACACTGAAGCTTTCTTT.

The chain's CDR3 is CSVELTNVLTF. In DNA form, the CDR3 reads TGCAGCGTTGAACTTACCAACGTCCTGACTTTC. V and J are TRBV29-1 and TRBJ2-6; D gene uncertain. Germline CDR1 and CDR2: SQVTM and ANQGSEA. Trimming took off 2 bases at V and 8 bases at J, with 4 bases between the two ends. The CDR3 covers 11 residues.

This sequence joins TRBV28 and TRBJ2-5; 9 bases are shared with TRBD1. The J segment lost 0 bases and the V segment lost 4 bases, leaving 6 bases of the junction unmatched. Germline V gene sequence: CDR1 MDHEN, CDR2 SYDVKM. The CDR3 contains 16 residues. The CDR3 nucleotides read TGTGCCAGCAGTTCCTCCGGGACAGGGTACCAAGAGACCCAGTACTTC. Protein product: CASSSSGTGYQETQYF.

V gene TRBV6-2 or TRBV6-3 combines with J gene TRBJ2-1; 11 bases agree with TRBD2. Trimming at V came to 0 bases and at J to 4 bases, leaving 5 bases not matched to a gene. The CDR3 length is 17 residues. Germline V gene lookup returns CDR1 MNHEY and CDR2 SVGEGT. CDR3 sequence reads: CASSYSGTSGIYNEQFF. The CDR3 DNA is TGTGCCAGCAGTTACTCGGGGACTAGCGGAATTTACAATGAGCAGTTCTTC.

The chain joins TRBV5-5 to TRBJ2-7; possibly TRBD2 for D (6 bases). CDR3 length equals 14 residues. The V gene lost 2 bases and the J gene lost 3 bases, with 12 bases spanning the gap. CDR1 and CDR2 (germline): SGHKS, YYEKEE (reference sequence). For the CDR3, the DNA is TGTGCCAGCAGCTTCTCTGCGGGGAGCTACGAGCAGTACTTC. This translates into CASSFSAGSYEQYF.

CDR3 DNA sequence: TGTGCCAGCAGCAGGGGACAGACCAAAAACATTCAGTACTTC. Protein sequence: CASSRGQTKNIQYF. The chain couples TRBV3-1 (or the pseudogene TRBV3-2) to TRBJ2-4; 7 bases agree with TRBD1. The CDR3 consists of 14 residues. CDR1 and CDR2 (germline): LGHDT, YNNKEL (reference sequence). Trimming cost V 5 bases and J 2 bases; bases outside gene matches: 3.

J is TRBJ2-7 and V is TRBV29-1; 11 bases match TRBD1. The germline CDR1 and CDR2 sequences are SQVTM and ANQGSEA. V lost 2 bases and J lost 4; bases outside the gene matches: 10. The CDR3 is 16 amino acids. The CDR3 DNA follows: TGCAGCGTTGAACCCAGGGCCGGGACAGGGGGGTACGAGCAGTACTTC. This encodes CSVEPRAGTGGYEQYF.

The chain recombines TRBV6-5 with TRBJ2-5, with a tentative D call TRBD2 (7 bases). The germline V gene encodes CDR1 MNHEY and CDR2 SVGAGI. The CDR3 length is 14 residues. Trimming took 7 bases from V and 4 from J, leaving 16 bases between them. CDR3 loop: CASTLRGPGETQYF. The CDR3 bases are TGTGCCAGCACCCTGCGGGGGCCGGGAGAGACCCAGTACTTC.

This chain connects TRBV28 to TRBJ2-7; TRBD1 agrees at 8 bases. CDR1 MDHEN and CDR2 SYDVKM come from the germline V gene. V lost 6 bases and J lost 4; bases outside the gene matches: 8. The CDR3 has 14 amino acids. This chain's CDR3 is CASSTGTGGYEQYF. DNA of the CDR3: TGTGCCAGCAGCACCGGGACAGGCGGGTACGAGCAGTACTTC. Looking up the rest from reference TRBV28 and TRBJ2-7 gives the full variable domain: DVKVTQSSRYLVKRTGEKVFLECVQDMDHENMFWYRQDPGLGLRLIYFSYDVKMKEKGDIPEGYSVSREKKERFSLILESASTNQTSMYLCASSTGTGGYEQYFGPGTRLTVT.

The V call is TRBV29-1, the J call TRBJ1-1; perhaps TRBD1 as D (5 bases). Per germline, CDR1 SQVTM and CDR2 ANQGSEA. The V gene lost 3 bases and the J gene lost 1 base, with 21 bases spanning the gap. The CDR3 loop spans 17 amino acids. This chain's CDR3 is CSVEGSGGRLGNTEAFF. The CDR3 nucleotides read TGCAGCGTTGAGGGTAGCGGGGGTCGGTTGGGGAACACTGAAGCTTTCTTT.